This TCR beta chain was identified in a study of kidney transplant recipient with SARS-CoV-2 infection. A word on this clonotype: This may arise from a read error, as a much more abundant clone is one base away.

The length of the CDR3 is 15 residues. V was trimmed by 0 bases and J by 3 bases, leaving 13 bases between them. Germline V gene lookup returns CDR1 SGHDT and CDR2 YYEEEE. Via MiXCR, TCRdb re-called the reads, giving one row per CDR3 protein. The table lists 200,000 to 300,000 distinct CDR3 sequences, around 30% of them singletons. This chain uses TRBV5-6 with TRBJ2-7, with D perhaps given as TRBD1 or TRBD2 (6 bases each). This material consisted of a blood sample, taken at baseline and between days 110 and 120 from a kidney transplant recipient. The TCR comes from a male patient in his thirties who had COVID-19 and was a kidney transplant recipient. Some T cells may possibly be graft donor cells. CDR3 sequence: CASSLAHGGLYEQYF. The DNA for the CDR3 is TGTGCCAGCAGCTTGGCCCACGGGGGCCTCTACGAGCAGTACTTC.